One and the same sample provided the 5 T cell receptor beta chains below, sequenced in a study of neurological immune-mediated disorders. MiXCR, applied by TCRdb to the 5' RACE reads, yields one record per CDR3 protein. In the table there are 50,000 to 70,000 distinct CDR3 sequences, about 13% of which are singletons. Material for sequencing was PBMCs. The receptors were sampled from a woman aged 60-75 years with HTLV-1-associated myelopathy (HAM/TSP).

This clonotype was picked up a small number of times. J is TRBJ2-5 and V is TRBV7-2, with TRBD2 matching over 8 bases. Germline CDR1 SGHTA, CDR2 FQGNSA. Germline trimming cut 4 bases from V and 5 bases from J; bases unmatched to any gene: 3. The CDR3 length is 13 residues. This CDR3 reads CASSYGGGETQYF. The CDR3 nucleotides read TGTGCCAGCAGCTACGGGGGGGGGGAGACCCAGTACTTC.

This clonotype was detected ten times or more. The V and J genes are TRBV5-1 and TRBJ2-7, with D maybe TRBD1 (6 bases). The germline gives CDR1 SGHRS, CDR2 YFSETQ. With 0 bases removed from V and 5 bases from J, the gap between germline ends came to 6 bases. This CDR3 has 12 residues. The CDR3 reads CASSLAGDEQYF. As DNA, the CDR3 is TGCGCCAGCAGCTTGGCAGGGGACGAGCAGTACTTC. Filled out from reference TRBV5-1 and TRBJ2-7, the complete variable domain reads KAGVTQTPRYLIKTRGQQVTLSCSPISGHRSVSWYQQTPGQGLQFLFEYFSETQRNKGNFPGRFSGRQFSNSRSEMNVSTLELGDSALYLCASSLAGDEQYFGPGTRLTVT.

The chain has TRBV19 and TRBJ1-4; the D is unclear. V was shortened by 3 bases and J by 0 bases, with 14 bases between the two germline ends. The CDR3 consists of 17 residues. From germline, CDR1 is LNHDA and CDR2 SQIVND (reference sequence). CDR3 sequence reads: CASSMQRGTSTNEKLFF. The CDR3 DNA reads as TGTGCCAGTAGTATGCAACGGGGAACCTCAACTAATGAAAAACTGTTTTTT.

This clonotype was seen once. Being one base from a much bigger clone, this may be a read error. The J gene is TRBJ2-2, the V gene TRBV10-3; 10 bases map to TRBD2. CDR3 length: 17 residues. Germline values: CDR1 ENHRY, CDR2 SYGVKD. The CDR3 nucleotides are TGTGTCATCCACCCCAACCTAGCGGGAGAAGGGACCGGGGAGCTGTTTTTT. It yields the protein CVIHPNLAGEGTGELFF.

This clonotype was seen only a few times. J is TRBJ1-1 and V is TRBV6-1; D is uncertain. This CDR3 region has 10 residues. Per germline, CDR1 MNHNS and CDR2 SASEGT. V lost 4 bases and J lost 10, with 7 bases in between. The CDR3 loop is CASSGLGAFF. DNA of the CDR3: TGTGCCAGCAGTGGGCTAGGAGCTTTCTTT.